This T cell receptor (beta chain) was profiled in a study of regulatory T cells in long-lasting Graves disease. CDR1 SGHKS and CDR2 YYEKEE come from the germline V gene (reference sequence). V gave up 4 bases and J gave up 7 bases, with 20 bases separating them. This CDR3 spans 16 amino acids. The time point: newly diagnosed GD, antithyroid drugs for less than 3 months. With RNA extracted from PBMCs as input, the TCR library was made. This clonotype was picked up a small number of times. Assembly of TCR beta libraries relied on iRepertoire HTBI primers together with Arm-PCR of CDR3 regions. TCRdb re-called the multiplex PCR reads with MiXCR, one entry per CDR3 protein. The table records about 200,000 distinct CDR3 sequences, about 16% of them present only once.

The material sequenced was peripheral blood mononuclear cells (PBMCs), taken at new diagnosis, from a patient treated with antithyroid drugs. The TCR comes from a female donor with Graves disease. V usage is TRBV5-5 and J usage is TRBJ1-4, with a possible D match to TRBD1 (6 bases). The chain's CDR3 is CASSPNFRGQVEKLFF. CDR3 nucleotide sequence: TGTGCCAGCAGCCCGAATTTCCGGGGGCAGGTTGAAAAACTGTTTTTT.